The 13 T cell receptor beta chains listed next were all sequenced from one sample in a study of blood T cells in healthy people across ages. Alongside a J-beta primer mix, a sample-barcoded 5' primer served in a second PCR lasting 7 to 11 cycles. MiXCR, run by TCRdb on the 5' RACE reads, gives a single entry per CDR3 protein. This sample has roughly 2 million distinct CDR3 sequences, with roughly 52% found just once. Sequenced sample: blood. The receptors come from a woman in her thirties or forties in good health.

Concerning this clonotype: The junction and the germline gene differ at one end; a read error may be behind it. The gene calls are TRBV9 and TRBJ2-5; maybe TRBD1 (6 bases). The closer fit of TRBJ2-1 to the DNA end suggests the J call may be wrong. Germline V gives CDR1 SGDLS, CDR2 YYNGEE. There are 16 residues in the CDR3. The CDR3 region is CASSVLGDTNQETQFF. The CDR3 region has the DNA TGTGCTAGCAGCGTATTAGGGGACACCAACCAAGAGACCCAGTTCTTC.

The rearrangement joins TRBV4-1 to TRBJ2-1; perhaps D is TRBD1 or TRBD2 (5 bases each). The end of the DNA fits TRBJ2-7 better, so the J call may be wrong. Germline values: CDR1 MGHRA, CDR2 YSYEKL. The CDR3 covers 16 residues. CDR3 residues: CASSQEGRGGYNEQYF. CDR3 bases: TGCGCCAGCAGCCAAGAGGGCCGTGGGGGTTATAATGAGCAGTACTTC.

This clonotype was seen a handful of times. The chain joins TRBV24-1 to TRBJ2-1; no reliable D call. This CDR3 contains 12 residues. Trimming took 5 bases from V and 5 from J, leaving 6 bases between them. Germline V lookup: CDR1 KGHDR, CDR2 SFDVKD. The CDR3 loop reads CATSVGNNEQFF. CDR3 sequence (DNA): TGTGCCACCAGTGTGGGGAACAATGAGCAGTTCTTC.

V and J are TRBV6-2 or TRBV6-3 and TRBJ2-1; no clear D. In germline, CDR1 is MNHEY, CDR2 SVGEGT. The CDR3 contains 13 residues. Trimming stripped 1 base from V and 4 bases from J, with 5 bases between. CDR3 in DNA: TGTGCCAGCAGTTACTGGACGTACAATGAGCAGTTCTTC. It yields the protein CASSYWTYNEQFF.

For this clonotype: Possible read error: a much larger clone is one base away. The chain combines TRBV5-1 with TRBJ2-5; D call uncertain. The CDR3 consists of 14 residues. Germline V gene sequence: CDR1 SGHRS, CDR2 YFSETQ. Here the CDR3 DNA reads TGCACCAGCAGCTTGCGGCGGACCCAAGAGACCCAGTACTTC. Its translation is CTSSLRRTQETQYF.

This clonotype was seen a handful of times. V usage is TRBV10-3 and J usage is TRBJ2-7; tentatively, D is TRBD1 (6 bases). There are 15 residues in the CDR3. Looked up from germline, CDR1 is ENHRY and CDR2 is SYGVKD. Between the trimmed V and J ends, which lost 6 bases and 0 bases, there was a span of 15 bases. The CDR3 region is CAISHLDSSSYEQYF. The CDR3 nucleotides are TGTGCCATCAGCCACCTGGACAGTAGCTCCTACGAGCAGTACTTC.

Notes on this clonotype: The junction shows a germline mismatch at one end, possibly a read error. The chain carries TRBV7-2 and TRBJ2-3, with 9 bases aligning to TRBD2. Germline assignment: CDR1 SGHTA and CDR2 FQGNSA. The CDR3 is 17 amino acids. The CDR3 coding sequence is TGCGCCAGCACCTTAGCGGGGGCCCTCTCGTCCACAGATACGCAGTATTTT. As protein: CASTLAGALSSTDTQYF.

This clonotype was recorded a few times. This chain joins TRBV29-1 and TRBJ1-2; D is perhaps TRBD1 (6 bases). V was shortened by 0 bases and J by 5 bases, with 13 bases between the two germline ends. The CDR3 is made up of 14 amino acids. Germline CDR1 is SQVTM and CDR2 is ANQGSEA. CDR3 loop: CSVEDQGPSYGYTF. CDR3 bases: TGCAGCGTTGAAGATCAGGGGCCCAGTTATGGCTACACCTTC.

The V call is TRBV20-1, the J call TRBJ1-5, with D possibly TRBD1 on 6 matching bases. CDR3 length equals 16 residues. Germline V gene lookup returns CDR1 DFQATT and CDR2 SNEGSKA (reference sequence). Trimming pared 0 bases from V and 11 bases from J, leaving 23 bases between. The CDR3 sequence is CSARDTGGGFFAAQHF. CDR3 in DNA: TGCAGTGCTAGAGATACTGGAGGGGGGTTCTTTGCGGCCCAGCATTTT.

The chain combines TRBV20-1 with TRBJ2-1; possible D gene TRBD2, 5 bases. The CDR3 length is 14 residues. Looked up from germline, CDR1 is DFQATT and CDR2 is SNEGSKA (reference sequence). V was clipped by 5 bases and J by 0 bases, with 11 bases between them. The CDR3 bases are TGCAGTGCTGGTAGCGAGGTCTCCTACAATGAGCAGTTCTTC. Its protein product is CSAGSEVSYNEQFF.

In this sample, this clonotype turned up a few times. This chain uses TRBV5-1 with TRBJ2-1; tentative D call: TRBD1 (6 bases). The germline CDR1 and CDR2 sequences are SGHRS and YFSETQ. The CDR3 extends over 15 amino acids. Trimming took off 4 bases at V and 2 bases at J, with 13 bases between the two ends. The CDR3 loop is CASSQQGLTYNEQFF. The CDR3 DNA is TGCGCCAGCAGCCAACAGGGCCTTACCTACAATGAGCAGTTCTTC. Using reference TRBV5-1 and TRBJ2-1 for the parts outside the CDR3, the full variable domain is KAGVTQTPRYLIKTRGQQVTLSCSPISGHRSVSWYQQTPGQGLQFLFEYFSETQRNKGNFPGRFSGRQFSNSRSEMNVSTLELGDSALYLCASSQQGLTYNEQFFGPGTRLTVL.

This chain connects TRBV11-2 to TRBJ2-5; D ambiguous. The J call may be incorrect, as the DNA end agrees better with TRBJ2-7. The CDR3 loop spans 14 amino acids. Germline V gene sequence: CDR1 SGHAT, CDR2 FQNNGV. CDR3 region: CASSLERRMYEQYF. The CDR3 coding sequence is TGTGCCAGCAGCTTAGAACGGCGTATGTACGAGCAGTACTTC.

The chain links TRBV7-6 to TRBJ2-1; tentatively, D is TRBD2 (6 bases). Germline values: CDR1 SGHVS, CDR2 FNYEAQ. The CDR3 runs 14 residues. Trimming removed 6 bases at V and 4 bases at J, with 13 bases between. For the CDR3, the DNA is TGTGCCAGCAGTGGACTACAGAGTTACAATGAGCAGTTCTTC. Translated, it gives CASSGLQSYNEQFF.